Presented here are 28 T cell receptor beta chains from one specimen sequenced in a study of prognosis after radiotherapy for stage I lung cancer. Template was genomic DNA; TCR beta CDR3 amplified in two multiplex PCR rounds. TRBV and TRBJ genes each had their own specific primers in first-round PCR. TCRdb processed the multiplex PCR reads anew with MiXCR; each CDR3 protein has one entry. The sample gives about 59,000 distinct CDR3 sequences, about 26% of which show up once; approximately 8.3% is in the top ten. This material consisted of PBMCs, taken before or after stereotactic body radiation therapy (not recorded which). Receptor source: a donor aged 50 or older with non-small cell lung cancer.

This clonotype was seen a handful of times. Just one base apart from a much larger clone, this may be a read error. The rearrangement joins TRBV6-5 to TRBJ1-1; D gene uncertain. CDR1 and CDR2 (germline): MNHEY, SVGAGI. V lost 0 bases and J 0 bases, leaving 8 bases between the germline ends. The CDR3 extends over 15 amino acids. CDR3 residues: CASSYSTVVNTEAFF. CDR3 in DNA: TGTGCCAGCAGTTACTCGACCGTTGTGAACACTGAAGCTTTCTTT.

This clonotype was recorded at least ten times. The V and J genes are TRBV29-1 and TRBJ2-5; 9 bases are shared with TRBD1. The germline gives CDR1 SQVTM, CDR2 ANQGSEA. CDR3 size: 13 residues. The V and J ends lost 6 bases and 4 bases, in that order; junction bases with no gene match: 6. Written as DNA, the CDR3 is TGCAGCGTGACAGGGACAGGGCCAGAGACCCAGTACTTC. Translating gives CSVTGTGPETQYF.

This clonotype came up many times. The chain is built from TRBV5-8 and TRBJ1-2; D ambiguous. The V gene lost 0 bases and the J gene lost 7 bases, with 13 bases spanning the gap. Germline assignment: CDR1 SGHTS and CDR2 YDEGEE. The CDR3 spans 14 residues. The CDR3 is CASSLATARPGYTF. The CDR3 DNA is TGTGCCAGCAGCTTGGCAACAGCCCGGCCTGGCTACACCTTC.

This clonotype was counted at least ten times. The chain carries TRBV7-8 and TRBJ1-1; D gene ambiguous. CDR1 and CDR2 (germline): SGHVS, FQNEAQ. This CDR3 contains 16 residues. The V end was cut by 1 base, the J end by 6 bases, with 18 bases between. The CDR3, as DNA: TGTGCCAGCAGCTTAGGGGTCGGCCGGGGAAGGGCTGAAGCTTTCTTT. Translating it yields CASSLGVGRGRAEAFF.

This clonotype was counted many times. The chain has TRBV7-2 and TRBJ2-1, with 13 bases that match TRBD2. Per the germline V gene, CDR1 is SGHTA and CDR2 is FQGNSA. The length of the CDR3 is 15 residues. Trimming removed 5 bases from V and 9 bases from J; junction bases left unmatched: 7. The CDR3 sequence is CASSRTSGGAGEQFF. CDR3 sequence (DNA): TGTGCCAGCAGCAGAACTAGCGGGGGGGCTGGTGAGCAGTTCTTC.

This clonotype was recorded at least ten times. As DNA, the CDR3 is TGCAGTGCTAGAACGAGCGGACTAGCGGGGGGAAGCTCCTACGAGCAGTACTTC. This encodes CSARTSGLAGGSSYEQYF. The V gene is TRBV20-1, the J gene TRBJ2-7, with 14 bases fitting TRBD2. The V segment lost 2 bases and the J segment 0 bases; nucleotides outside the gene matches: 9. The CDR3 sequence is 18 residues long. CDR1 and CDR2 (germline): DFQATT, SNEGSKA (reference sequence).

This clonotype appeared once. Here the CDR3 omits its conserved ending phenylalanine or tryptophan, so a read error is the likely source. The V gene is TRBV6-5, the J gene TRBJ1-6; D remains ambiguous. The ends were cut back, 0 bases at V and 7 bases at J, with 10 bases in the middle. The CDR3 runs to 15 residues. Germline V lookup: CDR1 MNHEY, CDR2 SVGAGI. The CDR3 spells CASSYSGTANSPLHL. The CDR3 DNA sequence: TGTGCCAGCAGTTACTCGGGTACAGCAAATTCACCCCTCCACCTT.

CDR3 DNA: TGTGCCAGCAGCTTAGGGGGCCCCCATTCACCCCTCCACTTT. It is translated as CASSLGGPHSPLHF. The chain couples TRBV7-2 to TRBJ1-6; perhaps TRBD1 as D (5 bases). The V and J ends lost 1 base and 8 bases respectively, with 9 bases between them. This CDR3 comprises 14 residues. Germline V gene sequence: CDR1 SGHTA, CDR2 FQGNSA.

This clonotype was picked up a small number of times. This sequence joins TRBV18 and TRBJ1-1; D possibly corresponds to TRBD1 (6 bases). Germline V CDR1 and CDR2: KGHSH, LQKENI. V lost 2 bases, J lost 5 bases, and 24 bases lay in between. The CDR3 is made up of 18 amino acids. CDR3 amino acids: CASSPRLTGSVVKTEAFF. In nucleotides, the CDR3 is TGTGCCAGCTCACCAAGGTTGACAGGTTCAGTAGTAAAGACTGAAGCTTTCTTT.

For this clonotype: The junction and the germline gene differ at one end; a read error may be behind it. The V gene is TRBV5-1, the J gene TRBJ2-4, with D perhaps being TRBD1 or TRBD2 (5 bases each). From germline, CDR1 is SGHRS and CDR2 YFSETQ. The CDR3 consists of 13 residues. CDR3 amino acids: CAISPGTVNIQYF. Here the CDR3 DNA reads TGCGCCATCAGCCCGGGGACGGTTAACATTCAGTACTTC.

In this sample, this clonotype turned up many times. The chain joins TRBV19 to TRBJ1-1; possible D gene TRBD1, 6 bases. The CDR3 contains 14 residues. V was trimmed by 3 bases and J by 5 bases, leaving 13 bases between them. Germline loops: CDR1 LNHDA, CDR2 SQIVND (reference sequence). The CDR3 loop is CASSMTGARTEAFF. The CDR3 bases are TGTGCCAGTAGTATGACGGGGGCGCGTACTGAAGCTTTCTTT.

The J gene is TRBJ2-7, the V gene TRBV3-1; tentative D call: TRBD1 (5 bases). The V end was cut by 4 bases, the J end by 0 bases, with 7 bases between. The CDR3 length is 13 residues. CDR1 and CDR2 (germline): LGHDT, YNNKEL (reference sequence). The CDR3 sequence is CASSRQGSYEQYF. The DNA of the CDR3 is TGTGCCAGCAGCCGTCAGGGCTCCTACGAGCAGTACTTC.

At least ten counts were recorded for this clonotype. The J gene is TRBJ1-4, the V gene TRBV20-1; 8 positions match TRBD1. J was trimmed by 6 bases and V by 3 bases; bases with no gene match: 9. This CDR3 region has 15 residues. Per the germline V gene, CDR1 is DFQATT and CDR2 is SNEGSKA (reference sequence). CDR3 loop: CSARLSGGADEKLFF. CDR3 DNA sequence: TGCAGTGCTAGGCTCTCAGGGGGCGCAGATGAAAAACTGTTTTTT.

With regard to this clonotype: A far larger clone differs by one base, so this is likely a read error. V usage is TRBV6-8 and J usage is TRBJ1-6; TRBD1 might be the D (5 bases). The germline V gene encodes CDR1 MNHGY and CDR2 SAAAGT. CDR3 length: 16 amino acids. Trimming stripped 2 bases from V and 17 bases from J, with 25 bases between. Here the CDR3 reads CASSYGGGREARAIHF. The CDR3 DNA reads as TGTGCCAGCAGTTACGGCGGGGGACGTGAGGCCAGAGCCATCCACTTT.

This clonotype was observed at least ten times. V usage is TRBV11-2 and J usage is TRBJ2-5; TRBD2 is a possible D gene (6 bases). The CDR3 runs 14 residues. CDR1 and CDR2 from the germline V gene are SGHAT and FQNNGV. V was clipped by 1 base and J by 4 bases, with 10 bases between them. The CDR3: CASSLAGVRETQYF. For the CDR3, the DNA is TGTGCCAGCAGCTTAGCGGGGGTTCGAGAGACCCAGTACTTC.

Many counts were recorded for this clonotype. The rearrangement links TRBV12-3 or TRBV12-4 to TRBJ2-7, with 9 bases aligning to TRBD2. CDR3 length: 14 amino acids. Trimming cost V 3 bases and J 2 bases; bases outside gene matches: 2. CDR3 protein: CASSLASGAYEQYF. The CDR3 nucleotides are TGTGCCAGCAGTTTGGCTAGCGGGGCCTACGAGCAGTACTTC.

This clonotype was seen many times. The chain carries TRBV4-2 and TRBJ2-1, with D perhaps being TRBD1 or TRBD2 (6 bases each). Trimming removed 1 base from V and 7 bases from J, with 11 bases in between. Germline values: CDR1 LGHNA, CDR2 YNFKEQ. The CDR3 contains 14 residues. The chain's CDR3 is CASSQGEGGNEQFF. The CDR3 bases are TGTGCCAGCAGCCAAGGAGAAGGGGGGAATGAGCAGTTCTTC.

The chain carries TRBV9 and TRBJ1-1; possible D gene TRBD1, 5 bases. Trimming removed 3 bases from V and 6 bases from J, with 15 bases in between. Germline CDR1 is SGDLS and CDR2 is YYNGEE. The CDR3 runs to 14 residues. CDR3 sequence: CASSGQPLSAEAFF. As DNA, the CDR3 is TGTGCCAGCAGCGGACAGCCCTTAAGCGCTGAAGCTTTCTTT.

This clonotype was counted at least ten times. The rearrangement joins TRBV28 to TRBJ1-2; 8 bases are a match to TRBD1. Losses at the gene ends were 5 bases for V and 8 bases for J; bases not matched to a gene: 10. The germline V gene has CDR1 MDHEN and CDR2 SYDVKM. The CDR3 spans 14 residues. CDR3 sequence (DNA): TGTGCCAGCAGTGAGACAGGGGTGGCGAACGGCTACACCTTC. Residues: CASSETGVANGYTF.

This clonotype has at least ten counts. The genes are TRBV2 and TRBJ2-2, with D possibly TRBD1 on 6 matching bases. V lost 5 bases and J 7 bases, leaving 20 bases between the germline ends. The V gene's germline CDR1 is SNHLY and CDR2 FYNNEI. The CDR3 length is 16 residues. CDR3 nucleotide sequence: TGTGCCAGCAGTCCCGGGCCGCAGGGGATAGTCGGGGAGCTGTTTTTT. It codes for CASSPGPQGIVGELFF.

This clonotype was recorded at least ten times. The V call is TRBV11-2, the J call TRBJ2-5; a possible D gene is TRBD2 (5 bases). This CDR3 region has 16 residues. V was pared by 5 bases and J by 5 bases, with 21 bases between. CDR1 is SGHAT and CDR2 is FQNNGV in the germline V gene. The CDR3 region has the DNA TGTGCCAGCAGCCCGACGGACTCCCAGCTGGGGGAGACCCAGTACTTC. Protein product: CASSPTDSQLGETQYF.

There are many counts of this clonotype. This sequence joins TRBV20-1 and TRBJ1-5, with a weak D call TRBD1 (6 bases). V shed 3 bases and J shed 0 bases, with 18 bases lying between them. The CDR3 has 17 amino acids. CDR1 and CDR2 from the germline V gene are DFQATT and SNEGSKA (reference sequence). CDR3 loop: CSASTGAAAYSNQPQHF. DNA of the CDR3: TGCAGTGCTAGTACGGGGGCGGCAGCTTATAGCAATCAGCCCCAGCATTTT.

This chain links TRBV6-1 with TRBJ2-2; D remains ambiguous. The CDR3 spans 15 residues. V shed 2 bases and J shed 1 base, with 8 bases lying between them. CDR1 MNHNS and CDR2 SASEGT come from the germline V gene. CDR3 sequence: CASSELQMNTGELFF. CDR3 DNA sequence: TGTGCCAGCAGTGAACTACAAATGAACACCGGGGAGCTGTTTTTT.

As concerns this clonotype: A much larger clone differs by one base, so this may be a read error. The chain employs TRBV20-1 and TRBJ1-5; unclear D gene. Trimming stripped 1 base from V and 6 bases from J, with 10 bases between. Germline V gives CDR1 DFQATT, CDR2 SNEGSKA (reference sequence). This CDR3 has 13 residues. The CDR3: CSARGQGFQPQHF. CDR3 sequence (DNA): TGCAGTGCTAGAGGTCAAGGTTTTCAGCCCCAGCATTTT.

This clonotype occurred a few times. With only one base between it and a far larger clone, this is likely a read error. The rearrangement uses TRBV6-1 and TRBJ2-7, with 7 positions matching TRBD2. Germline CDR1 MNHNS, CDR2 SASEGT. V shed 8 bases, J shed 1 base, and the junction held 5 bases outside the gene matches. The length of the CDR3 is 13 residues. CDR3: CASWGGRSYEQYF. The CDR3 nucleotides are TGTGCCAGCTGGGGAGGGAGATCCTACGAGCAGTACTTC.

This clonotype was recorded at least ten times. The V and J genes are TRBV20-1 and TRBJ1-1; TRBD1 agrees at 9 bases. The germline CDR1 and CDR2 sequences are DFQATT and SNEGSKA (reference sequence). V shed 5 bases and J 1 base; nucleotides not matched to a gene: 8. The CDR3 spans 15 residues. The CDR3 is CSAPSTGGTNTEAFF. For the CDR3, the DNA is TGCAGTGCTCCGTCGACAGGGGGGACGAACACTGAAGCTTTCTTT.

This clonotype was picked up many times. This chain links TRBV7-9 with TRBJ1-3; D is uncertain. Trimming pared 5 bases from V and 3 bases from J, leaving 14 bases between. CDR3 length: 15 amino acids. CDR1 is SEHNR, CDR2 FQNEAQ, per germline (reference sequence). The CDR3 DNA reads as TGTGCCAGCAGCCCAGTAGTTGGGAGTGGAAACACCATATATTTT. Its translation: CASSPVVGSGNTIYF.

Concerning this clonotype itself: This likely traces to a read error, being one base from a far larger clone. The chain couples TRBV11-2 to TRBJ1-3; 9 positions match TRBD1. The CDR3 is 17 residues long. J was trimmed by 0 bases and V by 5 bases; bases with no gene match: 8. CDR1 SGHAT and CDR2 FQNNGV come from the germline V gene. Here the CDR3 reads CASSAGQGSSSGNTIYF. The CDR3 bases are TGTGCCAGCAGCGCAGGACAGGGGTCCTCCTCTGGAAACACCATATATTTT.